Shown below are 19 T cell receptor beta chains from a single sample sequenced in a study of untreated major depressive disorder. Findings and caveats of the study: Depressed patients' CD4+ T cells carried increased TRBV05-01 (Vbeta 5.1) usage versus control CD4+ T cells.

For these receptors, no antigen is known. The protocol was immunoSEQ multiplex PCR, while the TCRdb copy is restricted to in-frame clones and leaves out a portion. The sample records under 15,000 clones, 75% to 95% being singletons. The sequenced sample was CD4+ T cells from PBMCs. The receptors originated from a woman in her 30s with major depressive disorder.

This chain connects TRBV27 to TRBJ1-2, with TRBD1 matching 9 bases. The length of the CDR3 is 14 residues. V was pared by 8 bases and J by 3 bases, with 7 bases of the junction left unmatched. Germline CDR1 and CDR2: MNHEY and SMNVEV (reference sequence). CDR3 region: CASGWGQGDYGYTF. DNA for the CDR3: TGTGCCAGCGGGTGGGGACAGGGTGACTATGGCTACACCTTC.

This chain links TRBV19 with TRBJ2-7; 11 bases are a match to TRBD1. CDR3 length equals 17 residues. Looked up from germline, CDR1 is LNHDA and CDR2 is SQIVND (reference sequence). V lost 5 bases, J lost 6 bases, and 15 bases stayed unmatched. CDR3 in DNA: TGTGCCAGTAGTTACTCGGGACAGGGGGGGACCTTGGGCGAGCAGTACTTC. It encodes CASSYSGQGGTLGEQYF.

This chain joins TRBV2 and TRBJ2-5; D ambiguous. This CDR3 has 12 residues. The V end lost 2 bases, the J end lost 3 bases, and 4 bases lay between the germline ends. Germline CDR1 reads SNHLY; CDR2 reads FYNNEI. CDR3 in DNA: TGTGCCAGCAGTGAACTAGAAGAGACCCAGTACTTC. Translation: CASSELEETQYF.

The CDR3 nucleotides read TGTGCCAGCAGCTCCGCCCCAGGGGCCCAAGAGACCCAGTACTTC. Its translation is CASSSAPGAQETQYF. The V gene is TRBV7-9, the J gene TRBJ2-5, with D perhaps TRBD1 (6 bases). The germline V and J ends were trimmed by 4 bases and 1 base, with 13 bases remaining between them. Germline lookup yields CDR1 SEHNR and CDR2 FQNEAQ (reference sequence). There are 15 residues in the CDR3.

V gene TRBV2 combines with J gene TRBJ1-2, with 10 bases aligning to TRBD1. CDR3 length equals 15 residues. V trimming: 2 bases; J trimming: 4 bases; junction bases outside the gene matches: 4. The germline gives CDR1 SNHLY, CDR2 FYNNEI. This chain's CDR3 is CASSERGQGIYGYTF. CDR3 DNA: TGTGCCAGCAGTGAACGGGGACAGGGGATCTATGGCTACACCTTC. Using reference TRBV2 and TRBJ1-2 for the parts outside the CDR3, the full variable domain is EPEVTQTPSHQVTQMGQEVILRCVPISNHLYFYWYRQILGQKVEFLVSFYNNEISEKSEIFDDQFSVERPDGSNFTLKIRSTKLEDSAMYFCASSERGQGIYGYTFGSGTRLTVV.

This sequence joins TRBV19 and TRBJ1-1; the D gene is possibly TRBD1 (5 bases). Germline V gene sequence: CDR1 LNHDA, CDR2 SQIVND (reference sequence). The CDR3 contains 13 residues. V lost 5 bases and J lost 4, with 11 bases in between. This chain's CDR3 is CASSATVLTEAFF. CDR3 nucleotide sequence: TGTGCCAGTAGTGCGACAGTGCTCACTGAAGCTTTCTTT.

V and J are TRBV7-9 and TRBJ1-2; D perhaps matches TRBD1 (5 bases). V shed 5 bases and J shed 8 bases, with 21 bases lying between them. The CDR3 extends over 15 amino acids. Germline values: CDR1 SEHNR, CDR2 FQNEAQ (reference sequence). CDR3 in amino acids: CASSPTRDTLRGYTF. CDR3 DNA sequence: TGTGCCAGCAGCCCGACCAGGGATACTCTTCGGGGCTACACCTTC.

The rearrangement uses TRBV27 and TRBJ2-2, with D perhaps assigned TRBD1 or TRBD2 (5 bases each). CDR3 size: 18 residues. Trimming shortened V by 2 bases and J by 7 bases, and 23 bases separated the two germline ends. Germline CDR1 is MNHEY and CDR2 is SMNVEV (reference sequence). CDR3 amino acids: CASSLRGGRGAGGGELFF. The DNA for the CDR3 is TGTGCCAGCAGTTTAAGGGGTGGGAGAGGGGCTGGTGGCGGGGAGCTGTTTTTT.

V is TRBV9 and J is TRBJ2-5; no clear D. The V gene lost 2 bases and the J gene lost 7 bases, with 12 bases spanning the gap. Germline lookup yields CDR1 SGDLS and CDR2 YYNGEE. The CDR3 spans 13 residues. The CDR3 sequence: CASSVAPDGTQYF. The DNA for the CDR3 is TGTGCCAGCAGCGTGGCCCCTGACGGGACCCAGTACTTC.

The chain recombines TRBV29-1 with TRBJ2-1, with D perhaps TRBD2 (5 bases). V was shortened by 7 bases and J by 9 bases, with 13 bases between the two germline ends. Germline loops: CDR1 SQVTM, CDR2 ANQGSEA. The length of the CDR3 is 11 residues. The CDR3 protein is CSGRSSLEQFF. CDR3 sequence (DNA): TGCAGCGGTCGCTCTAGCCTTGAGCAGTTCTTC.

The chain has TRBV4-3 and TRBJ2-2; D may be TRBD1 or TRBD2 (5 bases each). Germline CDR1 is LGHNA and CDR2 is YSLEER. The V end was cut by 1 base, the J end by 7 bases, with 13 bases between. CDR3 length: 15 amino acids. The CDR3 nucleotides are TGCGCCAGCAGCCAAGTTTCGGTGGGGGTCGGGGAGCTGTTTTTT. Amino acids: CASSQVSVGVGELFF.

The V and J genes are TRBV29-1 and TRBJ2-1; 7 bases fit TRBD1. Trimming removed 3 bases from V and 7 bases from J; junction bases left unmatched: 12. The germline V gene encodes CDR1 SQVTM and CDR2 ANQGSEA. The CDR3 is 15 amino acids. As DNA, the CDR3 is TGCAGCGTTGATAAGGGGGCGAAGAGGGATAATGAGCAGTTCTTC. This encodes CSVDKGAKRDNEQFF.

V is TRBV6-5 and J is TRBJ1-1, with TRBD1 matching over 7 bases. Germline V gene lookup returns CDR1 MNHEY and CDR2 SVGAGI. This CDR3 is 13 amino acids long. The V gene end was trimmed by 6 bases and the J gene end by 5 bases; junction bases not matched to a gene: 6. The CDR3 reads CASRTGVRTEAFF. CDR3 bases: TGTGCCAGCAGAACAGGGGTTCGGACTGAAGCTTTCTTT.

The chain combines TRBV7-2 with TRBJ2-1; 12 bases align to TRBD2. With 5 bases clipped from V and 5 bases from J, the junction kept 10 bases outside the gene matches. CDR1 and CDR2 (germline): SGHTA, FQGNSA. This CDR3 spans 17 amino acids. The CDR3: CASSHGLAGYGDNEQFF. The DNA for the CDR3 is TGTGCCAGCAGCCACGGACTAGCGGGATATGGGGACAATGAGCAGTTCTTC.

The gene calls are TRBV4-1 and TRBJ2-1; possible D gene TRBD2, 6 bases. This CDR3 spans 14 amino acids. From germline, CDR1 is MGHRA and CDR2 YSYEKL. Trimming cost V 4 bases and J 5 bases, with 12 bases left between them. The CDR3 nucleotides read TGCGCCAGCAGCCGCGGGGAAAACAACAATGAGCAGTTCTTC. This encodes CASSRGENNNEQFF.

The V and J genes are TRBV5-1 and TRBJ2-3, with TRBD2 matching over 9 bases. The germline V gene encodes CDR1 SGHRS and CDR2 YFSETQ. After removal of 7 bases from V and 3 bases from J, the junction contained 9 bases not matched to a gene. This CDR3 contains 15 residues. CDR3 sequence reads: CASGPLAGETDTQYF. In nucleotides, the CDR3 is TGCGCCAGCGGCCCTTTAGCGGGAGAGACAGATACGCAGTATTTT. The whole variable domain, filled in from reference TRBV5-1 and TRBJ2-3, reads KAGVTQTPRYLIKTRGQQVTLSCSPISGHRSVSWYQQTPGQGLQFLFEYFSETQRNKGNFPGRFSGRQFSNSRSEMNVSTLELGDSALYLCASGPLAGETDTQYFGPGTRLTVL.

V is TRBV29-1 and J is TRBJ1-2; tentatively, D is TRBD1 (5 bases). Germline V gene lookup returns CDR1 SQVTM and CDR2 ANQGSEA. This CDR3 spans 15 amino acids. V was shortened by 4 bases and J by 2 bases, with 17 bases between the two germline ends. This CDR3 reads CSVVGFGDRNYGYTF. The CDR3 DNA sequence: TGCAGCGTTGTAGGGTTTGGAGACAGAAACTATGGCTACACCTTC.

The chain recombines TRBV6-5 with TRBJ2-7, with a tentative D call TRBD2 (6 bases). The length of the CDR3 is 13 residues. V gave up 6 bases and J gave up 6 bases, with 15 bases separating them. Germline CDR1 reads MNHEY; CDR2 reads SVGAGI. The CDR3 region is CASRPREEVEQYF. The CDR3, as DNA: TGTGCCAGCAGGCCTAGGGAGGAGGTCGAGCAGTACTTC.

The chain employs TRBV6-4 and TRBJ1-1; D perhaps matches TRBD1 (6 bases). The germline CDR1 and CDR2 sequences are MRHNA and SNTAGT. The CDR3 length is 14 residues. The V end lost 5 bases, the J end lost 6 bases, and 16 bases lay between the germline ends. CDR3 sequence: CASSLDRGSPEAFF. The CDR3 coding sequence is TGTGCCAGCAGTTTGGACAGAGGGTCCCCTGAAGCTTTCTTT.